These 27 T cell receptor beta chains were all obtained from the same sample, sequenced in a study of blood T cells in healthy people across ages. Together with a sample-barcoded 5' primer, a J-beta primer mix was included in a second PCR lasting about 6 to 12 cycles. Via MiXCR, TCRdb re-called the 5' RACE reads, giving one row per CDR3 protein. This table has 650,000 to 1,000,000 distinct CDR3 sequences, roughly 40% appearing once. The source material was blood. These receptors all come from a man aged 18 to 35 in good health.

This clonotype was counted a few times. The rearrangement joins TRBV4-2 to TRBJ2-1; 9 bases line up with TRBD2. Germline values: CDR1 LGHNA, CDR2 YNFKEQ. This CDR3 comprises 16 residues. With 0 bases clipped from V and 6 bases from J, the junction kept 6 bases outside the gene matches. The CDR3 sequence: CASSQDKGTSFNEQFF. The CDR3 coding sequence is TGTGCCAGCAGCCAAGATAAGGGGACTAGCTTCAATGAGCAGTTCTTC.

This clonotype has a handful of counts. V and J are TRBV7-6 and TRBJ2-1, with D possibly matching TRBD1 (6 bases). CDR3 length: 16 residues. Trimming took off 1 base at V and 7 bases at J, with 17 bases between the two ends. CDR1 SGHVS and CDR2 FNYEAQ come from the germline V gene. Written as DNA, the CDR3 is TGTGCCAGCAGCTTAGGGGCCAGGGGAATTGATAATGAGCAGTTCTTC. Its protein product is CASSLGARGIDNEQFF.

This clonotype was seen a few times. The V gene is TRBV7-9, the J gene TRBJ2-1; weak D call: TRBD1 (6 bases). Germline V lookup: CDR1 SEHNR, CDR2 FQNEAQ (reference sequence). The CDR3 extends over 15 amino acids. Trimming stripped 5 bases from V and 7 bases from J, with 18 bases between. Written as DNA, the CDR3 is TGTGCCAGCAGCAACCGGGACAAGGAAGGGAATGAGCAGTTCTTC. As protein: CASSNRDKEGNEQFF.

This clonotype has just a few counts. The chain links TRBV6-1 to TRBJ2-1; D remains unclear. CDR1 MNHNS and CDR2 SASEGT come from the germline V gene. This CDR3 is built from 19 residues. Deletions cut 6 bases from V and 0 bases from J, with 24 bases between. CDR3 sequence (DNA): TGTGCCAGCAGAGCCAAAGCAAGTGTGGGGTTGCCCTCCTACAATGAGCAGTTCTTC. Its protein product is CASRAKASVGLPSYNEQFF.

The V gene is TRBV2, the J gene TRBJ2-1; 16 bases are a match to TRBD2. The CDR3 runs to 15 residues. After removal of 6 bases from V and 8 bases from J, the junction contained 4 bases not matched to a gene. The V gene's germline CDR1 is SNHLY and CDR2 FYNNEI. CDR3 in DNA: TGTGCCAGCAGGGGACTAGCGGGGGGGAGCCATGAGCAGTTCTTC. It specifies CASRGLAGGSHEQFF.

The chain has TRBV6-5 and TRBJ2-2; D remains ambiguous. Germline CDR1 MNHEY, CDR2 SVGAGI. V dropped 2 bases and J dropped 4 bases, with 8 bases sitting between them. The CDR3 consists of 14 residues. CDR3 in DNA: TGTGCCAGCAGTTACCGCAGGTTCACCGGGGAGCTGTTTTTT. Translation: CASSYRRFTGELFF.

Only one count was recorded for this clonotype. This chain uses TRBV12-3 or TRBV12-4 with TRBJ2-4; 11 nucleotides agree with TRBD1. The J call may be mistaken, given a closer DNA end match to TRBJ2-7. The CDR3 totals 15 residues. Here the CDR3 reads CASSFGQGATYEQYF. CDR3 bases: TGTGCCAGCAGTTTCGGACAGGGGGCAACGTACGAGCAGTACTTC.

This clonotype was observed at least ten times. V is TRBV6-1 and J is TRBJ2-4; D unresolved. Germline CDR1 reads MNHNS; CDR2 reads SASEGT. The CDR3 sequence is 15 residues long. V was clipped by 0 bases and J by 0 bases, with 6 bases between them. CDR3 amino acids: CASSEADLAKNIQYF. The CDR3 DNA reads as TGTGCCAGCAGTGAAGCCGACCTAGCCAAAAACATTCAGTACTTC.

J is TRBJ2-5 and V is TRBV12-3 or TRBV12-4, with a weak D call TRBD1 (6 bases). CDR3 length: 21 residues. Trimming removed 5 bases from V and 0 bases from J, with 31 bases in between. The CDR3 DNA follows: TGTGCCAGCAGTATGGGGGCGCATACAGGGTCGGTTATCTCGTACCAAGAGACCCAGTACTTC. Translation gives CASSMGAHTGSVISYQETQYF.

The rearrangement links TRBV9 to TRBJ1-2; D is ambiguous. V lost 7 bases, J lost 6 bases, and 13 bases lay in between. Germline V CDR1 and CDR2: SGDLS, YYNGEE. The CDR3 length is 12 residues. CDR3 in DNA: TGTGCCAGCGGAAACGGGAGCCATGGCTACACCTTC. It encodes CASGNGSHGYTF. The full variable domain, rest sourced from reference TRBV9 and TRBJ1-2, is DSGVTQTPKHLITATGQRVTLRCSPRSGDLSVYWYQQSLDQGLQFLIQYYNGEERAKGNILERFSAQQFPDLHSELNLSSLELGDSALYFCASGNGSHGYTFGSGTRLTVV.

This chain joins TRBV10-3 and TRBJ1-1; 7 positions match TRBD1. V trimming: 0 bases; J trimming: 2 bases; junction bases outside the gene matches: 3. Germline V gene data show CDR1 as ENHRY and CDR2 as SYGVKD. The CDR3 is made up of 15 amino acids. The CDR3 coding sequence is TGTGCCATCAGTGAGTCGAACAGGGGTAACACTGAAGCTTTCTTT. Translated: CAISESNRGNTEAFF.

With regard to this clonotype: Being one base from a much bigger clone, this may be a read error. The V and J genes are TRBV12-3 or TRBV12-4 and TRBJ2-7, with TRBD1 matching over 9 bases. TRBJ2-5 matches the DNA end more closely, so the J call is doubtful. The CDR3 runs to 15 residues. CDR3 amino acids: CASSLGQTGGETQYF. CDR3 nucleotide sequence: TGTGCCAGCAGTTTGGGGCAGACAGGGGGAGAGACCCAGTACTTC.

This clonotype has more than one count but fewer than ten. The chain has TRBV15 and TRBJ2-2, with 9 bases identical to TRBD2. The CDR3 loop spans 16 amino acids. Germline V gene data show CDR1 as LNHNV and CDR2 as YYDKDF (reference sequence). V dropped 6 bases and J dropped 1; count of bases not matched to a gene: 6. The CDR3 is CATRNPTSGNTGELFF. CDR3 nucleotide sequence: TGTGCCACCAGGAACCCGACTAGCGGGAACACCGGGGAGCTGTTTTTT.

The rearrangement links TRBV21-1 to TRBJ1-2. TRBV21-1 constitutes a pseudogene. The CDR3 is 12 amino acids. DNA for the CDR3: TGTGCCAGCAGCAGAGCCGGCTATGGCTACACCTTC. Translation: CASSRAGYGYTF.

Regarding this clonotype: A junction end diverges from the germline sequence, so it may reflect a read error. V usage is TRBV7-2 and J usage is TRBJ1-2, with no clear D. CDR3 length equals 16 residues. The germline gives CDR1 SGHTA, CDR2 FQGNSA. The CDR3 sequence: CASNLARRDKNYGYTF. CDR3 bases: TGTGCCAGCAACTTAGCTAGGAGAGACAAAAACTATGGCTACACCTTC.

As DNA, the CDR3 is TGTGCCAGCAGCCCCTCCCCCGGGACAGGGCGAGAAAAACTGTTTTTT. This encodes CASSPSPGTGREKLFF. The V and J genes are TRBV7-2 and TRBJ1-4; 9 bases line up with TRBD1. This CDR3 is 16 amino acids long. Germline CDR1 and CDR2: SGHTA and FQGNSA. J gave up 8 bases and V 5 bases, and 12 bases lay outside the gene matches. Full variable domain (remainder filled in from reference TRBV7-2 and TRBJ1-4): GAGVSQSPSNKVTEKGKDVELRCDPISGHTALYWYRQSLGQGLEFLIYFQGNSAPDKSGLPSDRFSAERTGGSVSTLTIQRTQQEDSAVYLCASSPSPGTGREKLFFGSGTQLSVL.

This chain uses TRBV2 with TRBJ2-3, with D possibly TRBD1 on 6 matching bases. The CDR3 is made up of 16 amino acids. With 8 bases removed from V and 1 base from J, the gap between germline ends came to 19 bases. CDR1 and CDR2 from the germline V gene are SNHLY and FYNNEI. The CDR3 bases are TGTGCCAGCCGATCAATTCCAGGGGTTGGCACAGATACGCAGTATTTT. Protein: CASRSIPGVGTDTQYF.

V and J are TRBV18 and TRBJ2-5; 7 nucleotides agree with TRBD1. This CDR3 is 13 amino acids long. The germline CDR1 and CDR2 sequences are KGHSH and LQKENI. The V gene end was trimmed by 8 bases and the J gene end by 11 bases; junction bases not matched to a gene: 14. The CDR3 reads CASGRDRDNEQYF. The DNA of the CDR3 is TGTGCCAGCGGTAGGGACAGAGACAATGAGCAGTACTTC. The full variable domain, its missing parts supplied by reference TRBV18 and TRBJ2-5, is NAGVMQNPRHLVRRRGQEARLRCSPMKGHSHVYWYRQLPEEGLKFMVYLQKENIIDESGMPKERFSAEFPKEGPSILRIQQVVRGDSAAYFCASGRDRDNEQYFGPGTRLLVL.

This clonotype was seen more than once but under ten times. The CDR3 sequence is CASSVPGSGTDTQYF. CDR3 DNA sequence: TGTGCCAGCAGTGTGCCGGGCTCGGGCACAGATACGCAGTATTTT. V is TRBV2 and J is TRBJ2-3; D unclear. With 4 bases removed from V and 1 base from J, the gap between germline ends came to 12 bases. The CDR3 has 15 residues. CDR1 is SNHLY and CDR2 is FYNNEI in the germline V gene.

This clonotype was found many times. The rearrangement joins TRBV12-3 or TRBV12-4 to TRBJ1-2; no reliable D call. This CDR3 comprises 14 residues. V was clipped by 2 bases and J by 8 bases, with 15 bases between them. The CDR3 is CASSLTYTSDGYTF. CDR3 in DNA: TGTGCCAGCAGTTTAACGTACACCAGCGACGGCTACACCTTC.

This chain links TRBV10-3 with TRBJ2-5; perhaps TRBD2 as D (6 bases). Between the trimmed V and J ends, which lost 5 bases and 1 base, there was a span of 11 bases. CDR1 is ENHRY, CDR2 SYGVKD, per germline. The CDR3 runs 14 residues. The CDR3 is CAISLRGPQETQYF. CDR3 DNA: TGTGCCATCAGTTTGCGGGGACCCCAAGAGACCCAGTACTTC.

The chain recombines TRBV9 with TRBJ2-7; the D call may be TRBD1 or TRBD2 (5 bases each). With 4 bases removed from V and 2 bases from J, the gap between germline ends came to 16 bases. From germline, CDR1 is SGDLS and CDR2 YYNGEE. This CDR3 comprises 15 residues. CDR3 sequence reads: CASSLKTSGPYEQYF. CDR3 bases: TGTGCCAGCAGCCTCAAAACATCGGGACCCTACGAGCAGTACTTC.

The chain is built from TRBV10-3 and TRBJ2-5; 8 bases match TRBD1. The CDR3 totals 15 residues. After removal of 5 bases from V and 0 bases from J, the junction contained 5 bases not matched to a gene. The germline gives CDR1 ENHRY, CDR2 SYGVKD. The CDR3 sequence is CAISPGQANQETQYF. In DNA, the CDR3 is TGTGCCATCAGTCCGGGACAGGCGAACCAAGAGACCCAGTACTTC.

This clonotype was observed many times. J is TRBJ2-3 and V is TRBV20-1, with a possible D match to TRBD2 (6 bases). Germline V gives CDR1 DFQATT, CDR2 SNEGSKA (reference sequence). V shed 3 bases and J shed 1 base, with 20 bases lying between them. The CDR3 runs 17 residues. The DNA of the CDR3 is TGCAGTGCTAGGGACCGCCGGGGAGCGGGCCGCACAGATACGCAGTATTTT. Amino acid sequence: CSARDRRGAGRTDTQYF.

This clonotype appeared a few times. The chain couples TRBV30 to TRBJ1-5, with D unresolved. This CDR3 spans 13 amino acids. V was pared by 0 bases and J by 0 bases, with 3 bases between. Germline-derived CDR1 and CDR2 are GTSNPN and SVGIG (reference sequence). The DNA of the CDR3 is TGTGCCTGGAGTGTATCTAGCAATCAGCCCCAGCATTTT. Translating it yields CAWSVSSNQPQHF.

In this sample, this clonotype turned up many times. Here the CDR3 reads CASSLSWTGNYGYTF. The CDR3, as DNA: TGTGCCAGCAGCTTATCTTGGACAGGGAACTATGGCTACACCTTC. The chain is built from TRBV7-2 and TRBJ1-2; 8 bases align to TRBD1. The CDR3 is made up of 15 amino acids. V was pared by 2 bases and J by 2 bases, with 4 bases of the junction left unmatched. CDR1 SGHTA and CDR2 FQGNSA come from the germline V gene.

This clonotype was detected many times. The chain is built from TRBV3-1 and TRBJ2-1, with D perhaps TRBD1 or TRBD2 (5 bases each). CDR1 and CDR2 (germline): LGHDT, YNNKEL (reference sequence). The V end lost 4 bases, the J end lost 0 bases, and 10 bases lay between the germline ends. CDR3 length: 15 residues. CDR3 protein: CASSRGVPSYNEQFF. CDR3 DNA sequence: TGTGCCAGCAGCCGAGGGGTACCCTCCTACAATGAGCAGTTCTTC.